The entry below gives a single T cell receptor (beta chain) sequence along with its context. Libraries were prepared by immunoSEQ multiplex PCR; TCRdb keeps only in-frame clonotypes and omits some of them. The sample has some 340,000 clones, roughly four fifths seen once; the top ten hold less than 6%. This entry comes from a study of blood T cell repertoires in COVID-19. Looking at the study overall: Samples taken during acute and convalescent COVID-19 were collected in the United States, Italy and Spain.

The CDR3 loop spans 14 amino acids. V was clipped by 10 bases and J by 0 bases, with 13 bases between them. The V gene's germline CDR1 is MNHEY and CDR2 SVGAGI. Material for sequencing was PBMCs or T cells enriched from blood (not recorded which). The receptor was isolated from a woman between 45 and 60 years old who had recovered from COVID-19. This rearrangement joins TRBV6-5 to TRBJ2-1; D is ambiguous. Here the CDR3 reads CAITQLSSYNEQFF. For the CDR3, the DNA is TGTGCCATAACTCAACTGAGCTCCTACAATGAGCAGTTCTTC.